These 31 T cell receptor beta chains came from one sample sequenced in a study of T cells after posttransplantation cyclophosphamide. Profiling relied on immunoSEQ multiplex PCR, and the TCRdb table lists in-frame clones only, not all of them. The data contain around 43,000 clones, 85% to 95% of them singletons. Sequencing was carried out using PBMCs. These receptors originate from a woman aged 45-65 years in good health and a related stem cell transplant donor.

The gene calls are TRBV5-6 and TRBJ1-2; D unresolved. This CDR3 has 14 residues. The germline V gene encodes CDR1 SGHDT and CDR2 YYEEEE. V lost 1 base and J lost 7, with 14 bases in between. DNA of the CDR3: TGTGCCAGCAGCTTGCGGGTTTTTAATGGTGGCTACACCTTC. It translates to CASSLRVFNGGYTF.

V and J are TRBV11-3 and TRBJ2-2; tentative D call: TRBD2 (6 bases). The CDR3 is 12 amino acids. The V and J ends lost 3 bases and 8 bases respectively, with 7 bases between them. Looked up from germline, CDR1 is SGHNT and CDR2 is YENEEA. Here the CDR3 reads CASSLRGGELFF. The CDR3 DNA sequence: TGTGCCAGCAGCTTGCGGGGTGGGGAGCTGTTTTTT.

This clone was seen only a few times. The rearrangement links TRBV6-4 to TRBJ1-2; 7 bases are a match to TRBD1. The germline V gene has CDR1 MRHNA and CDR2 SNTAGT. The CDR3 has 15 amino acids. Unmatched junction bases numbered 11, after V lost 3 bases and J lost 7 bases. The CDR3 loop reads CASSEAPEGGIGYTF. Here the CDR3 DNA reads TGTGCCAGCAGTGAAGCCCCAGAAGGGGGCATTGGCTACACCTTC.

The chain couples TRBV5-1 to TRBJ2-7; D is possibly TRBD1 (7 bases). This CDR3 spans 14 amino acids. Germline V gene sequence: CDR1 SGHRS, CDR2 YFSETQ. V was clipped by 4 bases and J by 3 bases, with 14 bases between them. CDR3 nucleotides: TGCGCCAGCAGCGGGGGGACAGCTTACTACGAGCAGTACTTC. This codes for CASSGGTAYYEQYF.

The rearrangement links TRBV6-5 to TRBJ1-5; a weak D match, TRBD1 (6 bases). CDR1 is MNHEY and CDR2 is SVGAGI in the germline V gene. CDR3 length equals 15 residues. Trimming took off 5 bases at V and 0 bases at J, with 11 bases between the two ends. CDR3 DNA sequence: TGTGCCAGCAGTACAGGGTTCAATAGCAATCAGCCCCAGCATTTT. It translates to CASSTGFNSNQPQHF.

The rearrangement joins TRBV7-6 to TRBJ1-5, with D possibly TRBD1 on 6 matching bases. The CDR3 is 15 amino acids. Trimming shortened V by 3 bases and J by 1 base, and 10 bases separated the two germline ends. Germline-derived CDR1 and CDR2 are SGHVS and FNYEAQ. The CDR3: CASSLTGLSNQPQHF. CDR3 DNA sequence: TGTGCCAGCAGCTTGACAGGCTTGAGCAATCAGCCCCAGCATTTT.

Concerning this clone itself: Its ends do not fully match the called genes, so a read error is possible. In the same sample, other DNA sequences code for this CDR3. In DNA form, the CDR3 reads TGTGCCACCAGCACCAGTCAGAATTCCCCCCTCCACTTT. Its translation: CATSTSQNSPLHF. The chain has TRBV15 and TRBJ1-6; D call uncertain. Germline V CDR1 and CDR2: LNHNV, YYDKDF (reference sequence). CDR3 size: 13 residues.

The chain couples TRBV30 to TRBJ2-7, with 8 positions matching TRBD1. The V segment lost 4 bases and the J segment 4 bases; nucleotides outside the gene matches: 3. This CDR3 has 12 residues. Germline CDR1 and CDR2: GTSNPN and SVGIG (reference sequence). The CDR3 region is CAWKQGDYEQYF. The CDR3 DNA is TGTGCCTGGAAACAGGGGGATTACGAGCAGTACTTC.

V and J are TRBV5-1 and TRBJ2-2; 9 positions match TRBD2. Germline CDR1 is SGHRS and CDR2 is YFSETQ. Trimming cost V 6 bases and J 3 bases; bases outside gene matches: 12. The CDR3 has 17 amino acids. The CDR3 here is CASNSGGHDWDTGELFF. Here the CDR3 DNA reads TGCGCCAGCAATAGCGGGGGACACGATTGGGACACCGGGGAGCTGTTTTTT.

This rearrangement joins TRBV6-5 to TRBJ2-5, with D perhaps TRBD1 (5 bases). Trimming stripped 6 bases from V and 5 bases from J, with 13 bases between. Per the germline V gene, CDR1 is MNHEY and CDR2 is SVGAGI. This CDR3 comprises 13 residues. CDR3 bases: TGTGCCAGCAGCCCCCACAGGCGCGAGACCCAGTACTTC. This gives the protein CASSPHRRETQYF.

Concerning this clone itself: A junction end diverges from the germline sequence, so it may reflect a read error. The chain couples TRBV19 to TRBJ1-2, with TRBD1 identical over 7 bases. This CDR3 is 13 amino acids long. In germline, CDR1 is LNHDA, CDR2 SQIVND (reference sequence). The CDR3 loop is CASSRQGIYGYIF. The CDR3 nucleotides read TGTGCCAGTAGCCGACAGGGAATCTATGGCTACATCTTC. The entire variable domain, with the rest obtained from reference TRBV19 and TRBJ1-2, is as follows: DGGITQSPKYLFRKEGQNVTLSCEQNLNHDAMYWYRQDPGQGLRLIYYSQIVNDFQKGDIAEGYSVSREKKESFPLTVTSAQKNPTAFYLCASSRQGIYGYIFGSGTRLTVV.

The rearrangement joins TRBV7-7 to TRBJ2-2, with a possible D match to TRBD2 (5 bases). CDR1 and CDR2 from the germline V gene are SSHAT and FNYEAQ (reference sequence). The CDR3 has 14 amino acids. V dropped 3 bases and J dropped 3 bases, with 8 bases sitting between them. The CDR3 DNA reads as TGTGCCAGCAGCTTCACGAGGGACACCGGGGAGCTGTTTTTT. Its translation is CASSFTRDTGELFF. Full variable domain (missing parts from reference TRBV7-7 and TRBJ2-2): GAGVSQSPRYKVTKRGQDVTLRCDPISSHATLYWYQQALGQGPEFLTYFNYEAQPDKSGLPSDRFSAERPEGSISTLTIQRTEQRDSAMYRCASSFTRDTGELFFGEGSRLTVL.

The V gene is TRBV18, the J gene TRBJ1-2; D may be TRBD1 (6 bases). There are 14 residues in the CDR3. The germline V gene has CDR1 KGHSH and CDR2 LQKENI. V was shortened by 6 bases and J by 2 bases, with 13 bases between the two germline ends. In nucleotides, the CDR3 is TGTGCCAGCTCCCCGCTGACAGGCAACTATGGCTACACCTTC. Its translation: CASSPLTGNYGYTF.

CDR3 protein: CTSSQDLRRNSYNEQFF. DNA of the CDR3: TGCACCAGCAGCCAAGATCTTAGGAGGAACTCCTACAATGAGCAGTTCTTC. The chain employs TRBV1 and TRBJ2-1; TRBD2 is the table's D call and was not checked against the DNA. TRBV1 has pseudogene status. The CDR3 loop spans 17 amino acids.

This clone has only one observation. This chain joins TRBV9 and TRBJ2-3, with 7 bases fitting TRBD2. The germline V gene has CDR1 SGDLS and CDR2 YYNGEE. Trimming removed 3 bases from V and 6 bases from J; junction bases left unmatched: 25. This CDR3 region has 20 residues. The CDR3 reads CASSAPTSSAEMMGMDTQYF. CDR3 DNA: TGTGCCAGCAGCGCCCCGACTAGCAGTGCCGAGATGATGGGGATGGATACGCAGTATTTT.

The rearrangement uses TRBV9 and TRBJ1-3; D gene ambiguous. Germline CDR1 is SGDLS and CDR2 is YYNGEE. The CDR3 has 14 amino acids. V lost 4 bases and J lost 7, with 15 bases in between. The CDR3 DNA is TGTGCCAGCAGCACTCGCGCAGGTGCCAACACCATATATTTT. Translated: CASSTRAGANTIYF. Based on the CDR3 plus reference TRBV9 and TRBJ1-3, the full variable domain is DSGVTQTPKHLITATGQRVTLRCSPRSGDLSVYWYQQSLDQGLQFLIQYYNGEERAKGNILERFSAQQFPDLHSELNLSSLELGDSALYFCASSTRAGANTIYFGEGSWLTVV.

The count of this clone is one. The chain employs TRBV5-1 and TRBJ2-3, with TRBD2 as a possible D gene (7 bases). Between the trimmed V and J ends, which lost 3 bases and 1 base, there was a span of 12 bases. CDR1 and CDR2 (germline): SGHRS, YFSETQ. The CDR3 totals 15 residues. The CDR3 loop is CASSWGGGRTDTQYF. The DNA for the CDR3 is TGCGCCAGCAGCTGGGGCGGGGGCCGCACAGATACGCAGTATTTT.

The chain couples TRBV6-5 to TRBJ1-2; D is perhaps TRBD1 (6 bases). Trimming cost V 7 bases and J 8 bases, with 14 bases left between them. The germline gives CDR1 MNHEY, CDR2 SVGAGI. This CDR3 is built from 12 residues. For the CDR3, the DNA is TGTGCCAGCACTTATACAGGGTCCGGCTACACCTTC. As protein: CASTYTGSGYTF.

The chain has TRBV5-1 and TRBJ2-2, with D perhaps matching TRBD2 (5 bases). Trimming removed 5 bases at V and 2 bases at J, with 13 bases between. Looked up from germline, CDR1 is SGHRS and CDR2 is YFSETQ. The CDR3 has 15 residues. The DNA of the CDR3 is TGCGCCAGCAGAGGCGGCGGAGGAAACACCGGGGAGCTGTTTTTT. This sequence encodes CASRGGGGNTGELFF.

In its sample, this clone was seen once. This chain links TRBV7-9 with TRBJ2-3; 10 bases line up with TRBD2. The CDR3 extends over 17 amino acids. Germline assignment: CDR1 SEHNR and CDR2 FQNEAQ (reference sequence). Trimming cost V 5 bases and J 0 bases; bases outside gene matches: 8. For the CDR3, the DNA is TGTGCCAGCAGCCCAGGCAGCGGGGGGGCGAGCACAGATACGCAGTATTTT. Amino acid sequence: CASSPGSGGASTDTQYF.

V and J are TRBV18 and TRBJ2-7, with 7 nucleotides matching TRBD1. Unmatched junction bases numbered 2, after V lost 3 bases and J lost 3 bases. The CDR3 length is 13 residues. Germline CDR1 KGHSH, CDR2 LQKENI. CDR3 residues: CASSPGQNYEQYF. CDR3 nucleotides: TGTGCCAGCTCACCGGGACAGAACTACGAGCAGTACTTC.

The chain combines TRBV6-5 with TRBJ1-5; maybe TRBD1 (6 bases). There are 13 residues in the CDR3. With 3 bases removed from V and 8 bases from J, the gap between germline ends came to 11 bases. Germline CDR1 MNHEY, CDR2 SVGAGI. CDR3 DNA: TGTGCCAGCAGTTATACCAGGGACAAGCCCCAGCATTTT. It codes for CASSYTRDKPQHF.

The V gene is TRBV5-1, the J gene TRBJ1-5; D not resolved. Germline V gene lookup returns CDR1 SGHRS and CDR2 YFSETQ. The germline V and J ends were trimmed by 4 bases and 1 base, with 9 bases remaining between them. The CDR3 has 14 residues. In nucleotides, the CDR3 is TGCGCCAGCAGCGACGACGGGAGCAATCAGCCCCAGCATTTT. It is translated as CASSDDGSNQPQHF.

The chain has TRBV19 and TRBJ2-1; tentative D call: TRBD1 (6 bases). Deletions cut 6 bases from V and 0 bases from J, with 9 bases between. CDR3 length equals 14 residues. CDR1 and CDR2 from the germline V gene are LNHDA and SQIVND (reference sequence). DNA for the CDR3: TGTGCCAGTAGACAGGGCAGCTCCTACAATGAGCAGTTCTTC. Translated, it gives CASRQGSSYNEQFF.

In its sample, this clone was seen a few times. The chain combines TRBV5-4 with TRBJ2-7; the match to TRBD1 covers 10 bases. The J segment lost 2 bases and the V segment lost 2 bases, leaving 1 base of the junction unmatched. CDR3 length: 14 amino acids. Germline assignment: CDR1 SGHNT and CDR2 YYREEE (reference sequence). CDR3 in amino acids: CASSLGQGAYEQYF. DNA for the CDR3: TGTGCCAGCAGCTTAGGACAGGGGGCCTACGAGCAGTACTTC.

The chain has TRBV6-1 and TRBJ2-5, with D unclear. CDR3 length: 12 residues. V lost 3 bases and J lost 1, with 3 bases in between. Germline CDR1 reads MNHNS; CDR2 reads SASEGT. The CDR3 reads CASSEAQETQYF. The CDR3 nucleotides are TGTGCCAGCAGTGAGGCCCAAGAGACCCAGTACTTC.

This chain connects TRBV29-1 to TRBJ2-5; TRBD2 aligns across 11 bases. V lost 3 bases to trimming and J lost 5 bases; unmatched junction nucleotides: 8. The germline V gene encodes CDR1 SQVTM and CDR2 ANQGSEA. The CDR3 is 15 residues long. For the CDR3, the DNA is TGCAGCGTTGACTCGCCTAGCGGGGGGTGGGAGACCCAGTACTTC. It codes for CSVDSPSGGWETQYF.

J is TRBJ2-7 and V is TRBV5-1; the D gene is possibly TRBD1 (5 bases). This CDR3 is 16 amino acids long. The V and J ends lost 0 bases and 2 bases respectively, with 15 bases between them. CDR1 SGHRS and CDR2 YFSETQ come from the germline V gene. The CDR3 sequence: CASSLGLRGLTYEQYF. Here the CDR3 DNA reads TGCGCCAGCAGCTTGGGCCTAAGGGGATTGACCTACGAGCAGTACTTC.

V usage is TRBV9 and J usage is TRBJ2-1, with 7 bases matching TRBD2. The V gene's germline CDR1 is SGDLS and CDR2 YYNGEE. J was trimmed by 5 bases and V by 0 bases; bases with no gene match: 2. The CDR3 length is 14 residues. The CDR3 region is CASSVGLANNEQFF. CDR3 bases: TGTGCCAGCAGCGTAGGACTAGCCAACAATGAGCAGTTCTTC.

This clone has only a few counts. V and J are TRBV4-2 and TRBJ2-3; D gene unclear. Germline V gives CDR1 LGHNA, CDR2 YNFKEQ. This CDR3 is 12 amino acids long. V gave up 4 bases and J gave up 2 bases, with 4 bases separating them. The CDR3 coding sequence is TGTGCCAGCAGCCTCAACACAGATACGCAGTATTTT. Its protein product is CASSLNTDTQYF.

The chain uses TRBV11-1 and TRBJ2-2, with 9 positions matching TRBD1. The CDR3 is 17 residues long. Germline V lookup: CDR1 SGHAT, CDR2 FQDESV (reference sequence). Trimming cost V 4 bases and J 6 bases; bases outside gene matches: 12. This CDR3 is CASSYIPGQGGAGELFF. CDR3 nucleotides: TGTGCCAGCAGCTACATACCGGGACAGGGTGGCGCCGGGGAGCTGTTTTTT.